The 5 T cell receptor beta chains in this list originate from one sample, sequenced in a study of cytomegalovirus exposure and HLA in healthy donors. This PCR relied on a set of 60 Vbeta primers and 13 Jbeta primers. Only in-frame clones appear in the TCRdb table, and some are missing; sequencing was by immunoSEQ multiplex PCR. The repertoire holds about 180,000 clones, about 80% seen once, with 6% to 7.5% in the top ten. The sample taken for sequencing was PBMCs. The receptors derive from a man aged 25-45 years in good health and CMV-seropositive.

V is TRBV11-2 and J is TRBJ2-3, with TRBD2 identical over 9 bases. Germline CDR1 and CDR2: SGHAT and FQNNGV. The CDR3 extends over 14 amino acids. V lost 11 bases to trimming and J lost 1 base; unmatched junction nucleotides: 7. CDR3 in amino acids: CASGPSGGTDTQYF. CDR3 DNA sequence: TGTGCCTCGGGCCCTAGCGGGGGCACAGATACGCAGTATTTT.

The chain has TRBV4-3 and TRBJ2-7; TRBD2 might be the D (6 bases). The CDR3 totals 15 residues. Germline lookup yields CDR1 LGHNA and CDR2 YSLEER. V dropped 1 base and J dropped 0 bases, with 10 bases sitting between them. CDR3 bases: TGCGCCAGCAGCCAAGGGGACTCCAGCTCCTACGAGCAGTACTTC. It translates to CASSQGDSSSYEQYF.

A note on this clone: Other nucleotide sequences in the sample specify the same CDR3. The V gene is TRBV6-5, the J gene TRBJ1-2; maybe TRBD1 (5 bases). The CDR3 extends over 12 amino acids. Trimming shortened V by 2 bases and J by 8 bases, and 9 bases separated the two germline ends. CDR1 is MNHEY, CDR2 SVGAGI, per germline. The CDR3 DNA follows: TGTGCCAGCAGTTACGTGGGGGGGGGCTACACCTTC. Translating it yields CASSYVGGGYTF.

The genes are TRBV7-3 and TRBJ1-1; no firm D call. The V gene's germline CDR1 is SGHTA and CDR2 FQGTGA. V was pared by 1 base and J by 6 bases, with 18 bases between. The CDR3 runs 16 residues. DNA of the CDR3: TGTGCCAGCAGCTTAATCCCCGGAGGAAGGATGGCTGAAGCTTTCTTT. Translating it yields CASSLIPGGRMAEAFF.

The CDR3 protein is CASSRVGGGNNEQFF. CDR3 DNA sequence: TGTGCCAGCAGCCGGGTTGGGGGAGGTAACAATGAGCAGTTCTTC. The chain has TRBV5-6 and TRBJ2-1; a possible D gene is TRBD2 (6 bases). The V gene lost 4 bases and the J gene lost 5 bases, with 16 bases spanning the gap. CDR3 size: 15 residues. Germline V gene sequence: CDR1 SGHDT, CDR2 YYEEEE.